The present entry profiles one T cell receptor beta chain with its context. Antigen unknown. Here immunoSEQ multiplex PCR was the method, and the copy in TCRdb shows in-frame clones only, minus some. The repertoire holds roughly 180,000 clones, with just over 90% as singletons. The CDR3 totals 12 residues. V dropped 5 bases and J dropped 7 bases, with 11 bases sitting between them. The data were taken from a study of T cell responses to AZD1222 COVID-19 vaccine. Study results and caveats: Clonal diversity was possibly underestimated, and white British individuals and females predominated among donors. Spike as a whole was targeted by vaccine-associated CD4 TCRs, dominant at 160-218 and 743-854.

The source is an adult in good health. The chain carries TRBV12-3 or TRBV12-4 and TRBJ1-2, with a possible D match to TRBD1 (5 bases). This sample comprised peripheral blood, obtained on day 0 of AZD1222 vaccination. CDR3 amino acids: CASSIERGGYTF. DNA for the CDR3: TGTGCCAGCAGTATAGAAAGGGGTGGCTACACCTTC.